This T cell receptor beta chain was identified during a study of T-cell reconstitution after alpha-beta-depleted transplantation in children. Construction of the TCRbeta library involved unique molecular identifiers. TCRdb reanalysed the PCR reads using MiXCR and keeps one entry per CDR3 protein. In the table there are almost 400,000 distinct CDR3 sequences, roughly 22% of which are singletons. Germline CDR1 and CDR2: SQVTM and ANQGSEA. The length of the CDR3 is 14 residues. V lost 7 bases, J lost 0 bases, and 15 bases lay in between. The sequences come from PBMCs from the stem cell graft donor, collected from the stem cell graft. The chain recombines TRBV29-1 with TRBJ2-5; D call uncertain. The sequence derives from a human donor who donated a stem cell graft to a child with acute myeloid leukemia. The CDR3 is CSATQNWDQETQYF. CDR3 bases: TGCAGCGCCACACAGAACTGGGACCAAGAGACCCAGTACTTC. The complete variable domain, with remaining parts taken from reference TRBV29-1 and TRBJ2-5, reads SAVISQKPSRDICQRGTSLTIQCQVDSQVTMMFWYRQQPGQSLTLIATANQGSEATYESGFVIDKFPISRPNLTFSTLTVSNMSPEDSSIYLCSATQNWDQETQYFGPGTRLLVL.